The 6 T cell receptor beta chains below all came from one sample that was sequenced in a study of blood T cell repertoires in COVID-19. This table comes from immunoSEQ multiplex PCR, and its TCRdb copy is limited to in-frame clones, with some not included. The data show some 360,000 clones, about 92% seen once. Sequenced: peripheral blood. These receptors originate from a woman aged 60-75 years with COVID-19, enrolled during active disease.

The rearrangement links TRBV5-1 to TRBJ2-6; TRBD1 matches 8 bases. The CDR3 is 16 residues long. V dropped 4 bases and J dropped 2; count of bases not matched to a gene: 5. In germline, CDR1 is SGHRS, CDR2 YFSETQ. The CDR3 nucleotides are TGCGCCAGCAGCGTGGACAGGGCCCCTGGGGCCAACGTCCTGACTTTC. As protein: CASSVDRAPGANVLTF.

The chain joins TRBV15 to TRBJ1-2, with 7 bases fitting TRBD1. The CDR3 runs 17 residues. J gave up 0 bases and V 1 base, and 8 bases lay outside the gene matches. Germline values: CDR1 LNHNV, CDR2 YYDKDF (reference sequence). The CDR3 here is CATSRGGTARANYGYTF. Here the CDR3 DNA reads TGTGCCACCAGCAGAGGAGGGACAGCGAGAGCTAACTATGGCTACACCTTC.

The chain uses TRBV5-8 and TRBJ2-7; D not certain. Trimming cost V 0 bases and J 9 bases, with 7 bases left between them. This CDR3 is 11 amino acids long. Per the germline V gene, CDR1 is SGHTS and CDR2 is YDEGEE. CDR3 in amino acids: CASSLGPGQYF. CDR3 nucleotide sequence: TGTGCCAGCAGCTTGGGACCGGGGCAGTACTTC.

The chain joins TRBV6-6 to TRBJ2-5, with TRBD2 matching over 7 bases. CDR1 is MNHNY, CDR2 SVGAGI, per germline (reference sequence). Trimming cost V 2 bases and J 5 bases; bases outside gene matches: 8. The CDR3 covers 15 residues. The CDR3 loop reads CASSYGTGGFETQYF. DNA of the CDR3: TGTGCCAGCAGTTACGGGACGGGGGGTTTCGAGACCCAGTACTTC.

V is TRBV12-5 and J is TRBJ2-7; D is perhaps TRBD1 (6 bases). V lost 2 bases and J lost 9, with 17 bases in between. The germline CDR1 and CDR2 sequences are LGHNT and FRNRAP. This CDR3 has 14 residues. This CDR3 reads CASGLTDTGFGQYF. As DNA, the CDR3 is TGTGCTAGTGGTTTGACGGACACAGGGTTTGGGCAGTACTTC. Based on the CDR3 plus reference TRBV12-5 and TRBJ2-7, the full variable domain is DARVTQTPRHKVTEMGQEVTMRCQPILGHNTVFWYRQTMMQGLELLAYFRNRAPLDDSGMPKDRFSAEMPDATLATLKIQPSEPRDSAVYFCASGLTDTGFGQYFGPGTRLTVT.

The V call is TRBV28, the J call TRBJ1-5, with D unresolved. V was cut by 2 bases and J by 5 bases, with 10 bases left in between. CDR1 is MDHEN and CDR2 is SYDVKM in the germline V gene. The CDR3 totals 14 residues. CDR3 region: CASSLVERYQPQHF. The CDR3 nucleotides read TGTGCCAGCAGTTTAGTTGAGAGGTATCAGCCCCAGCATTTT.